The rows below give T cell receptor beta chains drawn from one sample of a study of blood T cell repertoires in COVID-19. Libraries were prepared by immunoSEQ multiplex PCR; TCRdb keeps only in-frame clonotypes and omits some of them. The profile shows approximately 82,000 clones, around four fifths of them singletons. The specimen was peripheral blood. These receptors were taken from an older woman with active or convalescent COVID-19. Each CDR3 is given with its conserved first and last residue. D genes are given only for firm matches. Where a row states a size, it is once, few, many or the class of an expanded clone; other rows omit it.

j_call v_call d_call cdr3_length clone_size cdr3_aa cdr3_nt
TRBJ2-7 TRBV7-9 TRBD2 15 NA CASSRGGVVNYEQYF TGTGCCAGCAGCCGTGGGGGGGTTGTGAACTACGAGCAGTACTTC
TRBJ2-2 TRBV4-1 TRBD2 17 NA CASTRGLAGDYTGELFF TGCGCCAGCACCCGCGGACTAGCGGGGGACTACACCGGGGAGCTGTTTTTT
TRBJ2-1 TRBV4-1 TRBD1 15 NA CASSPPTGTGFKQFF TGCGCCAGCAGCCCGCCAACCGGGACAGGGTTTAAGCAGTTCTTC
TRBJ2-1 TRBV4-2 NA 12 NA CASSQETGKQFF TGTGCCAGCAGCCAAGAGACTGGTAAGCAGTTCTTC
TRBJ1-1 TRBV10-2 NA 13 NA CATAHGGFAEAFF TGCGCCACCGCTCACGGGGGATTCGCTGAAGCTTTCTTT
TRBJ1-6 TRBV9 NA 15 NA CASSAFGGTYSPLHF TGTGCCAGCAGCGCCTTCGGTGGTACCTATTCACCCCTCCACTTT
TRBJ1-6 TRBV2 TRBD1 15 NA CASSEGTGGNSPLHF TGTGCCAGCAGTGAAGGGACAGGAGGGAATTCACCCCTCCACTTT
TRBJ1-4 TRBV11-2 TRBD1 16 NA CASSLPRTGGNEKLFF TGTGCCAGCAGCTTACCTCGGACAGGGGGGAATGAAAAACTGTTTTTT
TRBJ1-6 TRBV3-1/TRBV3-2 NA 15 few CASSQEDREGSPLHF TGTGCCAGCAGCCAAGAAGATAGGGAGGGGTCACCCCTCCACTTT
TRBJ2-1 TRBV10-2 TRBD2 16 NA CASSEPLAGVGGEQFF TGCGCCAGCAGTGAGCCACTAGCGGGAGTAGGTGGTGAGCAGTTCTTC
TRBJ2-1 TRBV18 TRBD2 16 NA CASSPRSSGGFNEQFF TGTGCCAGCTCACCTAGGAGTAGCGGGGGATTTAATGAGCAGTTCTTC